The present T cell receptor beta chain was sequenced within a study of CD4 T cells in relation to SARS-CoV-2 and coronaviruses (dated by TCRdb to about 2021). Notes on the research overall: In the ViraFEST assay, PBMCs were grown with antigen for approximately ten days, and TCR beta CDR3s were then sequenced to identify antigen-specific clonal expansions. Using patient-derived lymphoblastoid cell lines, the shared crossreactive spike epitopes were mapped to their HLA restriction. An HIV-1 Nef peptide pool or a culture without peptide was used as the negative reference condition. The Adaptive Biotechnologies TCR-sequencing kit was used for samples from a few pre-COVID donors and for the naive versus memory experiments, whereas the other data were Illumina-based. Memory CD4+ T cell crossreactivity between SARS-CoV-2 and common cold coronavirus spike proteins was assessed at the TCR clonotype level in the study. Expansion assays from other donors in the study were sequenced with a different, Illumina-based TCR-beta assay. What the authors observed across the whole study: Memory CD4+ clonotypes crossrecognizing SARS-CoV-2 and at least one common cold coronavirus spike were found in approximately 60% of donors. Compared with monoreactive clones, crossreactive clones had significantly weaker SARS-CoV-2-driven expansion, a result consistent with antigenic imprinting. Because the crossreactivity analysis focused on spike protein, crossreactivity against other viral proteins was not assessed. Pre-pandemic and post-infection samples were not both contributed by any donor, so tracing of the source of pre-existing responses was limited. Small numbers of patients and of tested TCRs limited the study.

This clone was recorded once. Its target antigen remains unknown. Base qualities were left out, and no much larger clone turns up one base away. The CDR3 has 10 amino acids, counting the end cysteine and phenylalanine. Here the CDR3 DNA is all that survives: 30 bases in frame from base 1. CDR1 MRHNA and CDR2 SNTAGT were looked up in the germline V gene. A distance of 7 bases separates the germline ends of V and J, which lose 7 bases and 6 bases respectively. The method behind the library was the immunoSEQ multiplex PCR assay. In the original analysis: During preprocessing, nonproductive sequences were discarded, as were any CDR3s that did not begin with C, did not end with F or W, or were shorter than 7 amino acids. The MANAFEST web app identified antigen-specific clonotypes based on expansion compared with the reference and other culture wells. A clone counted as positive if significantly expanded in 2 of 3 replicate wells versus the reference culture at FDR below 0.05. A further requirement for positive clones was significant expansion compared with all other tandem wells, along with an odds ratio above 5. Pairwise Levenshtein distance, computed with the stringdist R package after three terminal residues were trimmed from each end, was used as the measure of CDR3 homology. This immuneACCESS table, as held by TCRdb, lists in-frame sequences with V and J called but not all clones. Of the missing ones, under half trace to an unresolved V gene in checked studies; the others have no known cause. V, J and clone size were drawn from that table, and D and trimming were deduced from the DNA. Within this sample are over 20,000 clones, with 60% to 75% of them counted one time only. Of the sample, 10% to 15% is held by the ten largest clones.

CD4+ T cells from unexposed donors were collected before the COVID-19 pandemic (2011-2018). After 10 to 11 days of culture, CD4+ T cells were isolated with the EasySep CD4+ T cell isolation kit. Unexposed donor CD4+ T cells were tested for reactivity to SARS-CoV-2 S and N and four common cold coronavirus spike pools, as cell number allowed. Two million PBMCs per well were cultured in IMDM with approximately 5% human AB serum and 8.5 to 10 IU/ml IL-2. Half of the culture medium was replaced with fresh IL-2-containing medium on days 3 and 7. Each peptide culture condition was generally run in triplicate replicate wells. Leukapheresis product for the unexposed donors was purchased commercially. Ficoll-Paque PLUS gradient centrifugation was used to isolate PBMCs from leukapheresis product or whole blood. PBMCs were either cryopreserved at -140 degrees C or used fresh in the expansion assay. The QIAamp Micro DNA Kit was used to extract genomic DNA from the CD4+ T cells.

Sequencing input: CD4+ T cells from PBMCs, cultured in vitro. The receptor was isolated from a human donor in good health. The rearranged segments are TRBV6-4 and TRBJ2-7, with the D gene not confidently named. CDR3 reads: CASTTGEQYF. The nucleotide sequence reads TGTGCCAGCACAACCGGCGAGCAGTACTTC.